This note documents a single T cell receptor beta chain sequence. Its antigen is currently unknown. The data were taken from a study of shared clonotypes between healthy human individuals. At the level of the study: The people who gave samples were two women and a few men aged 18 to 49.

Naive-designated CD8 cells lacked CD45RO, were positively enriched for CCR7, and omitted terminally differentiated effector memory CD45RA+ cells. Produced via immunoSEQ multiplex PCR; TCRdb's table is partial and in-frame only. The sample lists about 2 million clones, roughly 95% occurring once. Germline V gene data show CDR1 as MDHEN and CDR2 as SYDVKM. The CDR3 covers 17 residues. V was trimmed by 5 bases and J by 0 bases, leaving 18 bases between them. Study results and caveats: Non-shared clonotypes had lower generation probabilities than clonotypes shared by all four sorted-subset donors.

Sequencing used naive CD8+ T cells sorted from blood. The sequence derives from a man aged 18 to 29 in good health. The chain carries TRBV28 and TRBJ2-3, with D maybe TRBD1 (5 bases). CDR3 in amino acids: CASSPSPQGTSTDTQYF. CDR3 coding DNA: TGTGCCAGCAGTCCCTCCCCTCAGGGTACTAGCACAGATACGCAGTATTTT. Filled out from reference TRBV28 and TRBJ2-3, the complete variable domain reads DVKVTQSSRYLVKRTGEKVFLECVQDMDHENMFWYRQDPGLGLRLIYFSYDVKMKEKGDIPEGYSVSREKKERFSLILESASTNQTSMYLCASSPSPQGTSTDTQYFGPGTRLTVL.